This T cell receptor (beta chain) was retrieved from a study of blood T cell repertoires in COVID-19 (TCRdb year 2020). Broadly, across the study: The collaborator samples originated in the United States, Italy and Spain and spanned the acute and convalescent phases of COVID-19. HLA class I and class II types, where available, came from metadata supplied by the sample provider rather than from assay-based typing. A de-identified subject ID, COVID-19 status, age in years and sex were almost always included in the sample metadata. The repertoires were released in a freely available public database meant as a resource for research on the immune response to SARS-CoV-2. The prospective study material was composed of cDNA or gDNA derived from T cells, B-cell-depleted T cells, or PBMCs. The samples were drawn from the first 160 participants of the ongoing ImmuneRACE study and from over 950 subjects provided by 6 global collaborators. Deeply sampled blood TCRbeta repertoires from subjects exposed to, actively infected with, or recovered from COVID-19 were included in the dataset.

The collaborating institutions used their own protocols to collect whole blood in K2EDTA tubes. For TCRbeta analysis, collaborators shipped samples in one of three forms: frozen whole blood, isolated PBMCs, or DNA extracted from either of those sample types. The immunoSEQ Assay, a bias-controlled multiplex PCR, was used to amplify TCRbeta CDR3 regions from genomic DNA. The published analysis was carried out like this. The number of nucleated cells in each sample was estimated by amplification of reference gene primers within the assay. To quantify the absolute abundance of each unique TCRbeta CDR3 rearrangement, sequence reads were collapsed and filtered. For each sample, productive Simpson clonality was calculated by taking the square root of Simpson's diversity index across productive rearrangements. Drawn from immuneACCESS, this table holds only the in-frame rearrangements with V and J called that TCRdb kept. Clones are partly lost; checked studies trace under half to an unresolved V gene and leave the rest unexplained. Clonal size and the V and J genes are those of that table, whereas D and trimming came from the DNA. This sample lists approximately 100,000 clones; 84% were detected once. 10% to 15% of the sample comes from the top ten.

V is pared back by 1 base and J by 0 bases, with 10 bases lying between the germline termini. CDR1 and CDR2 are read off the germline V gene as MGHRA and YSYEKL. The CDR3 measures 16 amino acids from cysteine to phenylalanine. The entry retains the CDR3 DNA only, 48 bases that are in frame from base 1. Broader findings and caveats from the paper: The quantity of clinical and demographic metadata differed by source and by participant and was supplied without curation.

Of note for this clone: The target of this receptor is not known. Per-nucleotide qualities are absent, and no much larger clonotype sits a single base away.

The source is a human donor in a cohort sampled during active or convalescent COVID-19. Sequenced: peripheral blood. The rearranged chain carries TRBV4-1 and TRBJ1-3; the D gene assignment is ambiguous. The DNA reads as follows: TGCGCCAGCAGCCAAGGAGCAGGCCGCTCTGGAAACACCATATATTTT. This is translated as CASSQGAGRSGNTIYF.